What follows are 9 T cell receptor beta chains derived from one specimen sequenced in a study of blood T cell repertoires in COVID-19. This table comes from immunoSEQ multiplex PCR, and its TCRdb copy is limited to in-frame clones, with some not included. The sample has roughly 130,000 clones; around 81% are singletons. Sequenced input: peripheral blood. The receptor set was obtained from a man between 40 and 49 years old with active or convalescent COVID-19.

This clone was counted only a few times. The chain uses TRBV6-1 and TRBJ1-2, with D unresolved. V was pared by 1 base and J by 4 bases, with 10 bases between. The CDR3 runs to 14 residues. Looked up from germline, CDR1 is MNHNS and CDR2 is SASEGT. The CDR3 nucleotides are TGTGCCAGCAGTGAAGGGCGGAATACCTATGGCTACACCTTC. This encodes CASSEGRNTYGYTF.

The chain carries TRBV6-5 and TRBJ1-5, with 8 nucleotides matching TRBD1. V lost 6 bases to trimming and J lost 1 base; unmatched junction nucleotides: 5. The CDR3 spans 15 residues. The V gene's germline CDR1 is MNHEY and CDR2 SVGAGI. DNA of the CDR3: TGTGCCAGCAGAGCAGGGGGCGGCAGCAATCAGCCCCAGCATTTT. Translating it yields CASRAGGGSNQPQHF.

The V gene is TRBV6-5, the J gene TRBJ2-3; 7 bases match TRBD1. Germline V gives CDR1 MNHEY, CDR2 SVGAGI. The CDR3 has 15 residues. V was clipped by 7 bases and J by 2 bases; unmatched bases: 9. The CDR3 loop reads CASTGQIRNTDTQYF. The CDR3 bases are TGTGCCAGCACGGGACAGATCCGAAACACAGATACGCAGTATTTT.

Only a few counts were recorded for this clone. The chain joins TRBV5-5 to TRBJ1-1; 11 nucleotides line up with TRBD1. This CDR3 contains 17 residues. Germline V gives CDR1 SGHKS, CDR2 YYEKEE (reference sequence). After removal of 2 bases from V and 4 bases from J, the junction contained 10 bases not matched to a gene. As DNA, the CDR3 is TGTGCCAGCAGCTTTGGTGGACAGGGGGCGCACCGCACTGAAGCTTTCTTT. This gives the protein CASSFGGQGAHRTEAFF.

As to this clone: The same CDR3 is also encoded by other DNA sequences in this sample. This chain joins TRBV7-9 and TRBJ2-1, with D maybe TRBD2 (6 bases). V was cut by 5 bases and J by 6 bases, with 8 bases left in between. This CDR3 has 12 residues. In germline, CDR1 is SEHNR, CDR2 FQNEAQ (reference sequence). CDR3 DNA sequence: TGTGCCAGCAGCACCGGGGGCAATGAGCAGTTCTTC. Its translation: CASSTGGNEQFF.

The chain links TRBV2 to TRBJ1-4, with D maybe TRBD1 (5 bases). Trimming took off 8 bases at V and 5 bases at J, with 12 bases between the two ends. The germline CDR1 and CDR2 sequences are SNHLY and FYNNEI. The CDR3 loop spans 13 amino acids. The CDR3 bases are TGTGCCAGCTGCGACGGGGGGAATGAAAAACTGTTTTTT. Amino acids: CASCDGGNEKLFF.

The genes are TRBV7-3 and TRBJ2-5, with D possibly being TRBD2 (6 bases). CDR3 size: 14 residues. The V gene lost 4 bases and the J gene lost 9 bases, with 18 bases spanning the gap. Germline values: CDR1 SGHTA, CDR2 FQGTGA. CDR3 in amino acids: CASSWSGPTGAQYF. For the CDR3, the DNA is TGTGCCAGCAGCTGGTCAGGGCCAACGGGGGCCCAGTACTTC.

This clone was counted between two and nine times. The chain links TRBV5-1 to TRBJ2-2; no firm D call. Deletions cut 0 bases from V and 1 base from J, with 10 bases between. CDR3 length: 16 residues. Germline lookup yields CDR1 SGHRS and CDR2 YFSETQ. This CDR3 is CASSLDAGLNTGELFF. The CDR3, as DNA: TGCGCCAGCAGCTTGGACGCAGGCCTGAACACCGGGGAGCTGTTTTTT.

V and J are TRBV9 and TRBJ2-7, with 10 bases identical to TRBD2. Trimming cost V 2 bases and J 5 bases; bases outside gene matches: 4. The germline gives CDR1 SGDLS, CDR2 YYNGEE. CDR3 length equals 14 residues. Written as DNA, the CDR3 is TGTGCCAGCAGCGTTAGCGGGGGGCCCAACGAGCAGTACTTC. Translation: CASSVSGGPNEQYF.